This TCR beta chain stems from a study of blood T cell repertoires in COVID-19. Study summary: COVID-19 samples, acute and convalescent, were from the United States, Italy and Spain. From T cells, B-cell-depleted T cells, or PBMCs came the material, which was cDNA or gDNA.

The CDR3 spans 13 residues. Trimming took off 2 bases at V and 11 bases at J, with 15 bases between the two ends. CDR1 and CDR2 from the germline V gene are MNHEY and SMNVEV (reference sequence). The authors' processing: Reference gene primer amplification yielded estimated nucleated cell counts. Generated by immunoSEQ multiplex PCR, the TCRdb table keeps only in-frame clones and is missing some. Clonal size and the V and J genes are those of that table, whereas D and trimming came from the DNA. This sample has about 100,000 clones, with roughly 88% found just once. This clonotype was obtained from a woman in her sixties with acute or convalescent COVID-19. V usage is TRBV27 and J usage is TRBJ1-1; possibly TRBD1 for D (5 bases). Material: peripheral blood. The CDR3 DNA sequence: TGTGCCAGCAGTTTAATAGGGGTCGGGGGGGCTTTCTTT. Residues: CASSLIGVGGAFF.